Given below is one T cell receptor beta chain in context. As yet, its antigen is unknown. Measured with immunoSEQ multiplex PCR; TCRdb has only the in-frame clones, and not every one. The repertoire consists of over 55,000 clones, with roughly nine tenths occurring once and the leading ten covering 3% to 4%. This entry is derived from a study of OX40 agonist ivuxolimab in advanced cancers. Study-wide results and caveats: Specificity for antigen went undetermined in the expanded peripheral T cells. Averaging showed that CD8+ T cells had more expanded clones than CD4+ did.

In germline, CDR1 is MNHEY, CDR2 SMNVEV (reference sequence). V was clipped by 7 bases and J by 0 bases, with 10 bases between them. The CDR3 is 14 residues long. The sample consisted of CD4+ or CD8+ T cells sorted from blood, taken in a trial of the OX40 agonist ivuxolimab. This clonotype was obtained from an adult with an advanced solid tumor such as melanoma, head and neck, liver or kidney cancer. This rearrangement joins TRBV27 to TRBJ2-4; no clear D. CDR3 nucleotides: TGTGCCAGCAAACCCCTAGGAGCCAAAAACATTCAGTACTTC. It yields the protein CASKPLGAKNIQYF.